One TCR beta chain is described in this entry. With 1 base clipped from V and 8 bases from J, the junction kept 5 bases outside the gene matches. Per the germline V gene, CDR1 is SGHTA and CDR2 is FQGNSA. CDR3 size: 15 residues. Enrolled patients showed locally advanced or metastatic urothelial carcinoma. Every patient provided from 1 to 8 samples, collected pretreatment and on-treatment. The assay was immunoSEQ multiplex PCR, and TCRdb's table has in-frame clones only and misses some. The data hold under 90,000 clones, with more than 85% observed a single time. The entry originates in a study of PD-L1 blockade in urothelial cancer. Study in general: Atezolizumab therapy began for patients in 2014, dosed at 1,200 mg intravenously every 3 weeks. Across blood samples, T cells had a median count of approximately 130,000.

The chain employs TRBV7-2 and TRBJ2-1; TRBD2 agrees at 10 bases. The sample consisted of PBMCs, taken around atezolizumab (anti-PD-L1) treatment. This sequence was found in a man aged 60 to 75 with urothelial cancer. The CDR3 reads CASSLVASGGYEQFF. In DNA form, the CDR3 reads TGTGCCAGCAGCTTAGTCGCTAGCGGGGGATATGAGCAGTTCTTC. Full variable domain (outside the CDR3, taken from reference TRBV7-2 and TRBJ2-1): GAGVSQSPSNKVTEKGKDVELRCDPISGHTALYWYRQSLGQGLEFLIYFQGNSAPDKSGLPSDRFSAERTGGSVSTLTIQRTQQEDSAVYLCASSLVASGGYEQFFGPGTRLTVL.